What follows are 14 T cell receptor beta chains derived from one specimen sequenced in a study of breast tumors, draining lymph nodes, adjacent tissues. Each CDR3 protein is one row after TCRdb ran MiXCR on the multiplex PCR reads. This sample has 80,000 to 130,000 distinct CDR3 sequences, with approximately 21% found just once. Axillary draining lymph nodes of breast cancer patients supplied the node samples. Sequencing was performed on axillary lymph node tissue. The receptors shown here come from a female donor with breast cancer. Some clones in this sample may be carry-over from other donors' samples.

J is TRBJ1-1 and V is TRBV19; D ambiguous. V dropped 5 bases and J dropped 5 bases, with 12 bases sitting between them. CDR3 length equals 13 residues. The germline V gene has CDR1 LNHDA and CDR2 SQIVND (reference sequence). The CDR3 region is CASSLQIGTEAFF. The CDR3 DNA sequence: TGTGCCAGTAGTTTGCAGATTGGAACTGAAGCTTTCTTT.

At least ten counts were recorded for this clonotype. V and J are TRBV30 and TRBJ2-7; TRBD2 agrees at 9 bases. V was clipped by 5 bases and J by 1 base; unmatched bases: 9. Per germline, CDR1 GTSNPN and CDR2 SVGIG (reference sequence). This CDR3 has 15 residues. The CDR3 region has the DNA TGTGCCTGGTCCCGCGGGGCGGGAGGGTCCTACGAGCAGTACTTC. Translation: CAWSRGAGGSYEQYF.

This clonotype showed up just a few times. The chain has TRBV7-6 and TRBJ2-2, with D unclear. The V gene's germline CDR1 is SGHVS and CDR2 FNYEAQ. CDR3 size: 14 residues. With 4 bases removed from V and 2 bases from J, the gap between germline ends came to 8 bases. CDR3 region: CASSSRVNTGELFF. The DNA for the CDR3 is TGTGCCAGCAGCTCTAGGGTTAACACCGGGGAGCTGTTTTTT.

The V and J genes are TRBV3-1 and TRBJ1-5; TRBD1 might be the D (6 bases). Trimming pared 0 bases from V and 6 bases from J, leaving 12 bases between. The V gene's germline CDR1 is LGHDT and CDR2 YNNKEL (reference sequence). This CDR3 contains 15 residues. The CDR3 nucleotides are TGTGCCAGCAGCCAAGATTTGCAGGGGTTTCAGCCCCAGCATTTT. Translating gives CASSQDLQGFQPQHF.

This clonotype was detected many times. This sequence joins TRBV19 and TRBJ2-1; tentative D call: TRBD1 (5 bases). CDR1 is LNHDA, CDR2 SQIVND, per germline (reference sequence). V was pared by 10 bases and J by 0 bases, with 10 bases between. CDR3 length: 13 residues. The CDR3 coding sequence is TGTGCCACCCAGGACAACTCCTACAATGAGCAGTTCTTC. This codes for CATQDNSYNEQFF.

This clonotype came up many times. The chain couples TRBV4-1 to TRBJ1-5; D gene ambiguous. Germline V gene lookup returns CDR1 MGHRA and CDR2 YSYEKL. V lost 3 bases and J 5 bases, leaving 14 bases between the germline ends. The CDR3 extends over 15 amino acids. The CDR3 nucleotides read TGCGCCAGCAGCCAGGGTTCGCAACGGGATCAGCCCCAGCATTTT. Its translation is CASSQGSQRDQPQHF.

The CDR3 region is CAVSASGNTIYF. CDR3 sequence (DNA): TGTGCTGTCTCTGCCTCTGGAAACACCATATATTTT. V and J are TRBV30 and TRBJ1-3; D call uncertain. This CDR3 is 12 amino acids long. Germline assignment: CDR1 GTSNPN and CDR2 SVGIG (reference sequence).

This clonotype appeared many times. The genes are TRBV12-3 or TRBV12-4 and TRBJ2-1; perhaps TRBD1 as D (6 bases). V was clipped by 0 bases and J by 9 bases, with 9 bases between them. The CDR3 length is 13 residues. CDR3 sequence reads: CASSLAQGLEQFF. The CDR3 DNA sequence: TGTGCCAGCAGTTTAGCGCAGGGGCTTGAGCAGTTCTTC.

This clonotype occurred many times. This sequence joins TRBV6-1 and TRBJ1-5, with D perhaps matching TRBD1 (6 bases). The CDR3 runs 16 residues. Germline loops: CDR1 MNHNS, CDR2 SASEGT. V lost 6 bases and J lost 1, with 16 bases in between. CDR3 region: CASSNQRGASNQPQHF. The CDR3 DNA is TGTGCCAGCAGCAACCAACGGGGGGCAAGCAATCAGCCCCAGCATTTT.

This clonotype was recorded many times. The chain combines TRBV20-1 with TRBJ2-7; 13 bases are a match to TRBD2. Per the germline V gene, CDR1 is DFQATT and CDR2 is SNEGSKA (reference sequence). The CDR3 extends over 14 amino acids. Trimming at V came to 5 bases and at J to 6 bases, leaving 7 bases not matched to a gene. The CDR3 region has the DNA TGCAGTGCTCTGAGGACTAGCGGGAGAGGCGAGCAGTACTTC. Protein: CSALRTSGRGEQYF.

CDR3 nucleotide sequence: TGTGCCAGCAGTAAGACAGTTTCTCAGCCCCAGCATTTT. Its protein is CASSKTVSQPQHF. This sequence joins TRBV28 and TRBJ1-5; D is possibly TRBD1 (5 bases). Germline CDR1 MDHEN, CDR2 SYDVKM. V was pared by 5 bases and J by 6 bases, with 11 bases between. This CDR3 is 13 amino acids long. The full variable domain, its missing parts supplied by reference TRBV28 and TRBJ1-5, is DVKVTQSSRYLVKRTGEKVFLECVQDMDHENMFWYRQDPGLGLRLIYFSYDVKMKEKGDIPEGYSVSREKKERFSLILESASTNQTSMYLCASSKTVSQPQHFGDGTRLSIL.

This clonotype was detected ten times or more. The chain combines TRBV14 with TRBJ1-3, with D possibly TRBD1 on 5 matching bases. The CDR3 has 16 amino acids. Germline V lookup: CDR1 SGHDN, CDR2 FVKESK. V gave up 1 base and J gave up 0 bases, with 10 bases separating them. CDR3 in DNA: TGTGCCAGCAGCCAAGCCACAGGTTCCTCTGGAAACACCATATATTTT. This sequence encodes CASSQATGSSGNTIYF.

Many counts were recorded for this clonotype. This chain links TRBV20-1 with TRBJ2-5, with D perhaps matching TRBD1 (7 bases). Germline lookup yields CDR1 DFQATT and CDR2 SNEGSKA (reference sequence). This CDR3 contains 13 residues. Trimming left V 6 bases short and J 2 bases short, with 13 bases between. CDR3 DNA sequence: TGCAGTGCCCGACAGGGAGGACAAGAGACCCAGTACTTC. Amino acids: CSARQGGQETQYF.

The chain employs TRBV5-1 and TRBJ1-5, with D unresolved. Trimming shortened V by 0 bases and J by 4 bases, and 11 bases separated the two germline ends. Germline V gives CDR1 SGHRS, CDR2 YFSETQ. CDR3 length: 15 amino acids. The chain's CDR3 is CASSLGGVGNQPQHF. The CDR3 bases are TGCGCCAGCAGCTTGGGAGGTGTGGGGAATCAGCCCCAGCATTTT.